A single sample is the source of the 24 T cell receptor beta chains below, sequenced in a study of shared clonotypes between healthy human individuals. Sequencing used immunoSEQ multiplex PCR; TCRdb keeps in-frame clones, though not all of them. The sample lists about 520,000 clones; 78% were seen once. Sequenced sample: PBMCs. The origin of the receptors is a woman aged 40-49 years in good health. Some clones in this sample may be carry-over from other donors' samples.

The chain is built from TRBV6-1 and TRBJ2-5, with TRBD2 as a possible D gene (6 bases). This CDR3 spans 14 amino acids. Trimming cost V 1 base and J 9 bases, with 15 bases left between them. Germline lookup yields CDR1 MNHNS and CDR2 SASEGT. The CDR3 loop is CASSEGRGTGAQYF. In nucleotides, the CDR3 is TGTGCCAGCAGTGAAGGTCGGGGGACTGGGGCCCAGTACTTC.

The chain links TRBV11-3 to TRBJ1-1; no clear D. Germline CDR1 is SGHNT and CDR2 is YENEEA. There are 13 residues in the CDR3. The V end lost 0 bases, the J end lost 5 bases, and 7 bases lay between the germline ends. The CDR3 protein is CASSLDRGTEAFF. CDR3 bases: TGTGCCAGCAGCTTAGATCGAGGGACTGAAGCTTTCTTT.

This chain connects TRBV19 to TRBJ2-7; 7 bases agree with TRBD1. Germline V CDR1 and CDR2: LNHDA, SQIVND (reference sequence). V lost 5 bases, J lost 0 bases, and 4 bases stayed unmatched. The CDR3 has 14 amino acids. CDR3 nucleotide sequence: TGTGCCAGTAGTGTGGGGACAGCCTCCTACGAGCAGTACTTC. As protein: CASSVGTASYEQYF. The complete variable domain, with remaining parts taken from reference TRBV19 and TRBJ2-7, reads DGGITQSPKYLFRKEGQNVTLSCEQNLNHDAMYWYRQDPGQGLRLIYYSQIVNDFQKGDIAEGYSVSREKKESFPLTVTSAQKNPTAFYLCASSVGTASYEQYFGPGTRLTVT.

The genes are TRBV7-9 and TRBJ2-1; no firm D call. Trimming shortened V by 11 bases and J by 2 bases, and 19 bases separated the two germline ends. The V gene's germline CDR1 is SEHNR and CDR2 FQNEAQ (reference sequence). The CDR3 consists of 15 residues. CDR3 coding DNA: TGTGCCGGCGGCTTAGTTCCAGAGGCCTACAATGAGCAGTTCTTC. Its protein product is CAGGLVPEAYNEQFF.

V gene TRBV28 combines with J gene TRBJ1-1; no firm D call. V lost 4 bases to trimming and J lost 6 bases, with 9 bases between them. Germline CDR1 MDHEN, CDR2 SYDVKM. The CDR3 is 12 amino acids. This chain's CDR3 is CASSSYVAEAFF. The CDR3 coding sequence is TGTGCCAGCAGTTCGTATGTGGCTGAAGCTTTCTTT.

CDR3 sequence (DNA): TGTGCCAGCTCACCCGCGGGACTAGCGGACCAAGAGACCCAGTACTTC. Its translation: CASSPAGLADQETQYF. The chain carries TRBV18 and TRBJ2-5; 11 bases fit TRBD2. The V gene end was trimmed by 3 bases and the J gene end by 0 bases; junction bases not matched to a gene: 3. CDR1 is KGHSH and CDR2 is LQKENI in the germline V gene. This CDR3 contains 16 residues.

This clone occurred once. The rearrangement links TRBV7-3 to TRBJ2-1; 8 nucleotides agree with TRBD1. After removal of 5 bases from V and 8 bases from J, the junction contained 11 bases not matched to a gene. CDR1 and CDR2 (germline): SGHTA, FQGTGA. The CDR3 totals 15 residues. As DNA, the CDR3 is TGTGCCAGCAGCCAAGGACAGGGACGCGGTGATGAGCAGTTCTTC. As protein: CASSQGQGRGDEQFF.

The chain employs TRBV4-3 and TRBJ1-4; tentatively, D is TRBD1 (5 bases). This CDR3 has 16 amino acids. Germline values: CDR1 LGHNA, CDR2 YSLEER. V lost 3 bases to trimming and J lost 0 bases, with 11 bases between them. The CDR3 DNA reads as TGCGCCAGCAGCCAGAATGACAGAACAACTAATGAAAAACTGTTTTTT. Translating it yields CASSQNDRTTNEKLFF.

The chain is built from TRBV12-5 and TRBJ2-3, with TRBD1 matching over 9 bases. The CDR3 contains 15 residues. With V trimmed by 6 bases and J by 4 bases, 8 bases remained unmatched. Germline V gives CDR1 LGHNT, CDR2 FRNRAP. The CDR3 DNA sequence: TGTGCTAGTGGCTCCGGGACAGGGCGTGCAGATACGCAGTATTTT. Its translation: CASGSGTGRADTQYF.

This clone was observed once. CDR3 nucleotides: TGCGCCAGCAGCCGGGGGACAGGCGTCGGCTACACCTTC. Protein product: CASSRGTGVGYTF. The chain employs TRBV4-1 and TRBJ1-2; TRBD1 aligns across 8 bases. Germline assignment: CDR1 MGHRA and CDR2 YSYEKL. The CDR3 is made up of 13 amino acids. V dropped 4 bases and J dropped 8; count of bases not matched to a gene: 6.

The rearrangement links TRBV7-9 to TRBJ2-2; 7 bases fit TRBD2. Germline V gene sequence: CDR1 SEHNR, CDR2 FQNEAQ (reference sequence). The V gene end was trimmed by 5 bases and the J gene end by 4 bases; junction bases not matched to a gene: 4. The CDR3 has 14 amino acids. The DNA of the CDR3 is TGTGCCAGCAGCGGACTAGTAGGCACCGGGGAGCTGTTTTTT. Translating gives CASSGLVGTGELFF.

V is TRBV2 and J is TRBJ2-1; 8 bases are shared with TRBD2. V was clipped by 6 bases and J by 7 bases; unmatched bases: 11. The CDR3 is 15 residues long. Germline values: CDR1 SNHLY, CDR2 FYNNEI. In DNA, the CDR3 is TGTGCCAGCAGACACCGGGAGGGCCTGGAGAATGAGCAGTTCTTC. Translating it yields CASRHREGLENEQFF.

The rearrangement joins TRBV11-2 to TRBJ2-2; 8 positions match TRBD1. The J segment lost 4 bases and the V segment lost 3 bases, leaving 7 bases of the junction unmatched. Germline CDR1 SGHAT, CDR2 FQNNGV. CDR3 length equals 16 residues. The CDR3 nucleotides read TGTGCCAGCAGCTTCCAGGGGGCGGTGGGCACCGGGGAGCTGTTTTTT. This encodes CASSFQGAVGTGELFF.

This clone has just a few counts. The chain recombines TRBV7-2 with TRBJ1-1; D is perhaps TRBD1 (6 bases). Germline loops: CDR1 SGHTA, CDR2 FQGNSA. Trimming pared 5 bases from V and 5 bases from J, leaving 12 bases between. The CDR3 runs to 13 residues. The CDR3 nucleotides read TGTGCCAGCAGCATACGGACAGCAACTGAAGCTTTCTTT. The encoded protein is CASSIRTATEAFF.

V and J are TRBV4-3 and TRBJ1-3, with a tentative D call TRBD1 (6 bases). Germline V lookup: CDR1 LGHNA, CDR2 YSLEER. Trimming took off 0 bases at V and 0 bases at J, with 12 bases between the two ends. This CDR3 is 17 amino acids long. The CDR3 reads CASSQDGGRASGNTIYF. The CDR3, as DNA: TGCGCCAGCAGCCAAGATGGGGGCAGGGCCTCTGGAAACACCATATATTTT.

This clone has only one observation. The same CDR3 is also encoded by other DNA sequences in this sample. The chain links TRBV19 to TRBJ2-6; possibly TRBD1 for D (6 bases). Germline V lookup: CDR1 LNHDA, CDR2 SQIVND (reference sequence). Deletions cut 8 bases from V and 4 bases from J, with 12 bases between. This CDR3 region has 14 residues. CDR3 DNA sequence: TGTGCCAGTGCTACAGGGTCAGGGGCCAACGTCCTGACTTTC. It specifies CASATGSGANVLTF.

The genes are TRBV5-1 and TRBJ1-1; TRBD1 might be the D (6 bases). Trimming left V 4 bases short and J 1 base short, with 20 bases between. CDR3 length: 17 amino acids. Germline V gene data show CDR1 as SGHRS and CDR2 as YFSETQ. The CDR3 reads CASSASTGTQRNTEAFF. CDR3 sequence (DNA): TGCGCCAGCAGCGCGTCCACAGGGACACAACGGAACACTGAAGCTTTCTTT.

Note on this clone: A much larger clone differs by one base, so this may be a read error. The CDR3 reads CAWSEGRRREKSYNEQFF. In DNA, the CDR3 is TGTGCCTGGAGTGAAGGGAGGCGGCGGGAGAAGAGCTACAATGAGCAGTTCTTC. The chain employs TRBV30 and TRBJ2-1, with 7 bases lining up with TRBD2. V was pared by 1 base and J by 3 bases, with 15 bases of the junction left unmatched. CDR1 GTSNPN and CDR2 SVGIG come from the germline V gene (reference sequence). The CDR3 covers 18 residues.

This chain connects TRBV6-5 to TRBJ2-7; TRBD1 matches 7 bases. Trimming cost V 6 bases and J 3 bases; bases outside gene matches: 5. Germline-derived CDR1 and CDR2 are MNHEY and SVGAGI. The CDR3 covers 13 residues. The CDR3 nucleotides read TGTGCCAGCAGAACGGGACAGAACTACGAGCAGTACTTC. Translating gives CASRTGQNYEQYF.

This sequence joins TRBV27 and TRBJ2-1, with 9 bases matching TRBD1. This CDR3 contains 16 residues. After removal of 6 bases from V and 4 bases from J, the junction contained 10 bases not matched to a gene. Germline values: CDR1 MNHEY, CDR2 SMNVEV (reference sequence). DNA for the CDR3: TGTGCCAGCAGCTCATACGGGACAGGGTCATACAATGAGCAGTTCTTC. It yields the protein CASSSYGTGSYNEQFF.

This clone was observed at least ten times. The sample has other DNA sequences that encode this CDR3 too. The chain is built from TRBV10-3 and TRBJ2-2; weak D call: TRBD2 (6 bases). Trimming took off 10 bases at V and 7 bases at J, with 16 bases between the two ends. Germline CDR1 and CDR2: ENHRY and SYGVKD. This CDR3 has 13 amino acids. The CDR3 nucleotides read TGTGCCACGGGGGACCCGCCGGGCGGGGAGCTGTTTTTT. It codes for CATGDPPGGELFF.

The table lists this clone with a few counts. This sequence joins TRBV15 and TRBJ2-1; TRBD2 aligns across 7 bases. The CDR3 sequence is 17 residues long. Germline CDR1 reads LNHNV; CDR2 reads YYDKDF (reference sequence). After removal of 5 bases from V and 5 bases from J, the junction contained 15 bases not matched to a gene. The CDR3 region is CATSSITSGNWNNEQFF. CDR3 in DNA: TGTGCCACCAGCTCAATTACCAGCGGGAATTGGAACAATGAGCAGTTCTTC.

The chain carries TRBV29-1 and TRBJ2-2; perhaps TRBD2 as D (6 bases). Per the germline V gene, CDR1 is SQVTM and CDR2 is ANQGSEA. The length of the CDR3 is 13 residues. Deletions cut 4 bases from V and 4 bases from J, with 10 bases between. The CDR3 DNA reads TGCAGCGTTGCCGGGACTGCCACCGGGGAGCTGTTTTTT. It encodes CSVAGTATGELFF.

The chain links TRBV5-1 to TRBJ2-7; 13 bases map to TRBD2. The trim removed 0 bases at V and 3 bases at J, leaving 3 bases unmatched. CDR3 length equals 16 residues. The V gene's germline CDR1 is SGHRS and CDR2 YFSETQ. This chain's CDR3 is CASSLVGTSGIYEQYF. Here the CDR3 DNA reads TGCGCCAGCAGCTTGGTGGGGACTAGCGGGATCTACGAGCAGTACTTC.